The text below deals with one T cell receptor (beta chain). Its antigen remains unknown. The CDR3 is 17 residues long. J was trimmed by 4 bases and V by 2 bases; bases with no gene match: 5. The germline V gene encodes CDR1 LNHDA and CDR2 SQIVND (reference sequence). This specimen comes from a study of OX40 agonist ivuxolimab in advanced cancers. Looking at the study overall: Treatment of patients was with ivuxolimab, an agonistic anti-OX40 (CD134) antibody.

The timepoints at which blood was sampled were baseline, cycle 4 day 1, and cycle 7 day 1. Whole-study findings and limits: CD8+ T cells (on average) carried more expanded clones than CD4+ T cells. Among the lowest levels of clonal expansion were found in partial responders at 0.1-3.0 mg/kg.

The protocol was immunoSEQ multiplex PCR, while the TCRdb copy is restricted to in-frame clones and leaves out a portion. Found here are 50,000 to 65,000 clones, more than 85% of them singletons; the top ten hold over 10%. The chain links TRBV19 to TRBJ2-1; 13 bases are a match to TRBD2. This sequence was found in an adult with an advanced solid tumor such as melanoma, head and neck, liver or kidney cancer. The sequences come from CD4+ or CD8+ T cells sorted from blood, collected in a trial of the OX40 agonist ivuxolimab. Here the CDR3 DNA reads TGTGCCAGTAGTATATCGGGACTAGCGGGAAGATACAATGAGCAGTTCTTC. Translation: CASSISGLAGRYNEQFF.